The entry that follows covers one TCR beta chain sequence. The sample holds other DNA sequences that translate to the same CDR3. In the original processing: For nucleated cells, counts were estimated from reference gene primer amplification. Some clones are missing from TCRdb's copy, which holds only in-frame ones; the method was immunoSEQ multiplex PCR. D and trimming were read from the DNA, whereas the V and J calls and clone size are those reported in that table. The sample yields 150,000 to 200,000 clones, around 83% seen once. Assignment of participants to cohorts was predicated upon participant-reported clinical history. CDR3 size: 15 residues. Trimming removed 0 bases from V and 6 bases from J; junction bases left unmatched: 5. Looked up from germline, CDR1 is MGHRA and CDR2 is YSYEKL. This sample is part of a study of blood T cell repertoires in COVID-19.

The rearrangement uses TRBV4-1 and TRBJ1-1, with TRBD1 matching over 9 bases. This clonotype was obtained from a man aged 35 to 55 who had recovered from COVID-19. The specimen sequenced was PBMCs or T cells enriched from blood (not recorded which). The CDR3 reads CASSQDGQGTPEAFF. DNA for the CDR3: TGCGCCAGCAGCCAAGATGGACAGGGGACCCCTGAAGCTTTCTTT.